This passage covers 21 T cell receptor beta chains from one sample sequenced in a study of T cell responses to AZD1222 COVID-19 vaccine. The assay was immunoSEQ multiplex PCR, and TCRdb's table has in-frame clones only and misses some. The sample shows approximately 170,000 clones, approximately 93% of them seen only once. The source material was peripheral blood, sampled on day 0 of AZD1222 vaccination. These receptors were obtained from an adult in good health.

This chain joins TRBV10-2 and TRBJ2-7; tentatively, D is TRBD1 (6 bases). V shed 10 bases and J shed 3 bases, with 16 bases lying between them. CDR1 WSHSY and CDR2 SAAADI come from the germline V gene. CDR3 length: 13 residues. The CDR3 protein is CATRDTTSYEQYF. The CDR3 coding sequence is TGCGCCACCCGGGACACCACGAGCTACGAGCAGTACTTC.

J is TRBJ1-2 and V is TRBV10-1; a possible D gene is TRBD1 (6 bases). This CDR3 is built from 13 residues. From germline, CDR1 is WNHNN and CDR2 SYGVQD (reference sequence). Trimming stripped 3 bases from V and 4 bases from J, with 9 bases between. CDR3 residues: CASSDYRAYGYTF. DNA of the CDR3: TGCGCCAGCAGTGACTACAGGGCCTATGGCTACACCTTC.

This clone has only one observation. The V and J genes are TRBV29-1 and TRBJ2-7, with 9 bases identical to TRBD2. With 6 bases clipped from V and 6 bases from J, the junction kept 15 bases outside the gene matches. CDR1 SQVTM and CDR2 ANQGSEA come from the germline V gene. The CDR3 is 15 amino acids. As DNA, the CDR3 is TGCAGCGTCGCACGGCGTGCGGGGGGGTTCGGCGAGCAGTACTTC. Its translation is CSVARRAGGFGEQYF.

The chain links TRBV5-5 to TRBJ2-1; 7 bases fit TRBD2. The J segment lost 5 bases and the V segment lost 4 bases, leaving 9 bases of the junction unmatched. CDR1 is SGHKS, CDR2 YYEKEE, per germline (reference sequence). This CDR3 comprises 15 residues. The CDR3 here is CASSPPRGGNNEQFF. The CDR3 DNA sequence: TGTGCCAGCAGCCCCCCCCGGGGAGGGAACAATGAGCAGTTCTTC.

This sequence joins TRBV15 and TRBJ1-1; 10 nucleotides align to TRBD1. The V gene end was trimmed by 0 bases and the J gene end by 0 bases; junction bases not matched to a gene: 7. CDR3 length: 18 amino acids. Per the germline V gene, CDR1 is LNHNV and CDR2 is YYDKDF (reference sequence). The CDR3 sequence: CATSRDPGQGRLNTEAFF. The CDR3 DNA reads as TGTGCCACCAGCAGAGATCCGGGACAGGGGCGCCTGAACACTGAAGCTTTCTTT.

The chain recombines TRBV5-6 with TRBJ1-4; maybe TRBD1 (5 bases). Germline-derived CDR1 and CDR2 are SGHDT and YYEEEE. The CDR3 is made up of 16 amino acids. V lost 4 bases and J lost 0, with 13 bases in between. CDR3 coding DNA: TGTGCCAGCAGCCCCCAAACAGGCGCAACTAATGAAAAACTGTTTTTT. It is translated as CASSPQTGATNEKLFF.

The V and J genes are TRBV6-1 and TRBJ1-1; 9 bases map to TRBD1. The CDR3 length is 13 residues. The V and J ends lost 2 bases and 11 bases, in that order; junction bases with no gene match: 6. The germline V gene has CDR1 MNHNS and CDR2 SASEGT. The CDR3 bases are TGTGCCAGCAGTGAATCTGGGACAGGGAACGCTTTCTTT. Its translation is CASSESGTGNAFF.

J is TRBJ2-6 and V is TRBV30; D not resolved. Germline V gene lookup returns CDR1 GTSNPN and CDR2 SVGIG (reference sequence). This CDR3 has 14 residues. V lost 0 bases and J 3 bases, leaving 6 bases between the germline ends. The CDR3 loop is CAWSVKGGANVLTF. CDR3 bases: TGTGCCTGGAGTGTAAAGGGTGGGGCCAACGTCCTGACTTTC.

This chain connects TRBV19 to TRBJ1-3; 7 positions match TRBD1. Germline trimming cut 6 bases from V and 7 bases from J; bases unmatched to any gene: 6. This CDR3 contains 13 residues. The V gene's germline CDR1 is LNHDA and CDR2 SQIVND (reference sequence). The CDR3 nucleotides read TGTGCCAGTAGGCAACAGGGGTCTAACACCATATATTTT. Protein sequence: CASRQQGSNTIYF.

CDR3 loop: CASSVAQDNEKLFF. DNA for the CDR3: TGTGCCAGCAGTGTGGCACAGGATAATGAAAAACTGTTTTTT. This chain connects TRBV28 to TRBJ1-4, with D possibly being TRBD1 (5 bases). Germline V gene lookup returns CDR1 MDHEN and CDR2 SYDVKM. Trimming took off 5 bases at V and 4 bases at J, with 11 bases between the two ends. The CDR3 runs to 14 residues.

J is TRBJ1-3 and V is TRBV11-3; D call uncertain. V was pared by 5 bases and J by 0 bases, with 8 bases between. Germline-derived CDR1 and CDR2 are SGHNT and YENEEA. The CDR3 runs to 14 residues. CDR3: CASSPDSSGNTIYF. The CDR3 bases are TGTGCCAGCAGCCCAGATAGCTCTGGAAACACCATATATTTT.

The genes are TRBV27 and TRBJ1-1; tentatively, D is TRBD1 (6 bases). Germline CDR1 MNHEY, CDR2 SMNVEV (reference sequence). The CDR3 is 13 amino acids. Trimming took 3 bases from V and 3 from J, leaving 8 bases between them. CDR3 in amino acids: CASSFKGDTEAFF. CDR3 coding DNA: TGTGCCAGCAGTTTCAAGGGGGACACTGAAGCTTTCTTT.

The chain is built from TRBV5-1 and TRBJ2-2; D not certain. The CDR3 spans 12 residues. V was shortened by 6 bases and J by 6 bases, with 9 bases between the two germline ends. The germline V gene encodes CDR1 SGHRS and CDR2 YFSETQ. CDR3 DNA sequence: TGCGCCAGCACCGTTAGGCCCGGGGAGCTGTTTTTT. Its protein product is CASTVRPGELFF.

The rearrangement links TRBV2 to TRBJ1-2, with 7 bases lining up with TRBD1. The junction had 5 bases not matched to a gene; V was cut back by 3 bases and J by 4 bases. The V gene's germline CDR1 is SNHLY and CDR2 FYNNEI. This CDR3 is built from 14 residues. The CDR3 loop reads CASSDRTGIYGYTF. The DNA of the CDR3 is TGTGCCAGCAGTGACAGGACAGGTATCTATGGCTACACCTTC.

The chain recombines TRBV5-4 with TRBJ2-2, with D tentatively TRBD1 (6 bases). There are 16 residues in the CDR3. Looked up from germline, CDR1 is SGHNT and CDR2 is YYREEE (reference sequence). Trimming cost V 4 bases and J 2 bases, with 15 bases left between them. Here the CDR3 DNA reads TGTGCCAGCAGCCAGGTACAGGGTAGTAACACCGGGGAGCTGTTTTTT. Protein product: CASSQVQGSNTGELFF.

The chain employs TRBV5-1 and TRBJ1-2, with a possible D match to TRBD1 (6 bases). The CDR3 has 13 amino acids. Germline V lookup: CDR1 SGHRS, CDR2 YFSETQ. The ends were cut back, 5 bases at V and 8 bases at J, with 16 bases in the middle. The CDR3, as DNA: TGCGCCAGCAGGGTGGGACAATCGGACGGCTACACCTTC. This encodes CASRVGQSDGYTF.

The chain carries TRBV27 and TRBJ1-6; no reliable D call. CDR1 and CDR2 from the germline V gene are MNHEY and SMNVEV (reference sequence). The germline V and J ends were trimmed by 7 bases and 0 bases, with 13 bases remaining between them. CDR3 length: 16 amino acids. This CDR3 is CASTFIRNSYNSPLHF. The CDR3 coding sequence is TGTGCCAGCACTTTTATACGTAACTCCTATAATTCACCCCTCCACTTT.

This chain connects TRBV15 to TRBJ1-5; TRBD1 agrees at 7 bases. The V gene end was trimmed by 5 bases and the J gene end by 4 bases; junction bases not matched to a gene: 20. Germline CDR1 LNHNV, CDR2 YYDKDF (reference sequence). This CDR3 contains 19 residues. In DNA form, the CDR3 reads TGTGCCACCAGCCCCCCTGACAGGGCACCCCGTTCGGGGAATCAGCCCCAGCATTTT. Residues: CATSPPDRAPRSGNQPQHF.

The chain couples TRBV3-1 (or the pseudogene TRBV3-2) to TRBJ2-7; D uncertain. Germline CDR1 is LGHDT and CDR2 is YNNKEL (reference sequence). There are 13 residues in the CDR3. Between the trimmed V and J ends, which lost 6 bases and 1 base, there was a span of 10 bases. The CDR3 loop reads CASRPAASYEQYF. The CDR3 DNA sequence: TGTGCCAGCAGGCCCGCAGCTTCCTACGAGCAGTACTTC.

The genes are TRBV27 and TRBJ1-3, with D maybe TRBD1 (5 bases). V shed 0 bases and J shed 1 base, with 16 bases lying between them. There are 18 residues in the CDR3. The germline V gene encodes CDR1 MNHEY and CDR2 SMNVEV (reference sequence). The CDR3 protein is CASSLSGTLAGSGNTIYF. CDR3 DNA sequence: TGTGCCAGCAGTTTATCGGGGACCTTGGCAGGGTCTGGAAACACCATATATTTT.

The chain combines TRBV7-6 with TRBJ1-1, with 8 positions matching TRBD1. Trimming took 4 bases from V and 2 from J; bases not matched to a gene: 6. Looked up from germline, CDR1 is SGHVS and CDR2 is FNYEAQ. This CDR3 is 15 amino acids long. CDR3 loop: CASSSEDRANTEAFF. DNA of the CDR3: TGTGCCAGCAGCTCAGAGGACAGGGCTAACACTGAAGCTTTCTTT. Looking up the rest from reference TRBV7-6 and TRBJ1-1 gives the full variable domain: GAGVSQSPRYKVTKRGQDVALRCDPISGHVSLYWYRQALGQGPEFLTYFNYEAQQDKSGLPNDRFSAERPEGSISTLTIQRTEQRDSAMYRCASSSEDRANTEAFFGQGTRLTVV.